This T cell receptor beta chain was identified during a study of siplizumab effects on memory and regulatory T cells (dated by TCRdb to about 2019). For the wider study: The study examined how the anti-CD2 antibody siplizumab affects alloreactive T-cell subsets in allogeneic mixed lymphocyte reactions built from human PBMCs. Broad study findings and their caveats: Whether proliferating Tregs from siplizumab cultures were suppressive was not functionally confirmed. Because sequences below about 10^-5 frequency were poorly captured, only a minor fraction of alloreactive clones could be mapped to unstimulated subsets. A naive or memory phenotype could not be assigned to roughly 80-95% of proliferating CD4+ or CD8+ clones. Among mappable alloreactive CD4+ clones, the Treg-derived fraction averaged 68.8% with siplizumab versus around 29% in control reactions. Siplizumab significantly reduced the cumulative frequency of alloreactive sequences traceable to unstimulated CD4+ memory T cells. Unstimulated naive T cells appeared to be more diverse than memory T cells, and naive cells seemed to make a substantial contribution to the alloresponse.

The library was obtained by the immunoSEQ multiplex PCR assay. About 10^5 TCR templates per sample were assayed by the deep sequencing platform. Genomic DNA extracted from sorted T cells was the material used for TCRbeta CDR3 sequencing. The authors processed their data as follows. The R programming language was used for the clonal analysis of the TCRbeta CDR3 data. Alloreactive CD4+ and CD8+ clones were defined by comparing unstimulated samples with post-reaction CFSE-low samples. By matching sequences to the repertoires of sorted unstimulated Treg and non-Treg cells, each alloreactive CD4+ clone was assigned a regulatory or non-regulatory origin. TCRdb holds this immuneACCESS table with in-frame rearrangements only. Some clones are missing; in checked studies, unresolved V genes explain under half, and the rest has no known cause. V and J calls and clone size are copied from that table; D and trimming were computed from the DNA. The sample table shows about 82,000 clones, and roughly 90% are seen once. The biggest ten clones account for around 1.4% of the sample.

Sorted unstimulated T cells, along with proliferating T cells recovered from mixed lymphocyte reactions, underwent TCRbeta CDR3 sequencing. Fresh whole blood from nine to eleven HLA-typed healthy donors was used to isolate PBMCs. To map where alloreactive clones came from, CD4+ regulatory T cells in the unstimulated state were FACS-sorted. In regard to this clone: Its recognized antigen is unknown. No quality values exist for individual bases; no much larger clone is one base distant.

The TCR comes from a human donor in good health. Input material: Tregs sorted from blood.

The CDR3 region: CASSLKAASGANVLTF. The DNA sequence is as follows: TGTGCCAGCAGCTTAAAGGCGGCATCCGGGGCCAACGTCCTGACTTTC. The chain links TRBV7-9 with TRBJ2-6, with the D segment identity uncertain. The cysteine opens and the phenylalanine closes a CDR3 of 16 amino acids. Only the CDR3 region is kept as DNA, spanning 48 bases read in frame from base 1. CDR1 and CDR2, looked up from the germline V gene (reference sequence), are SEHNR and FQNEAQ. V and J are truncated by 2 bases and 4 bases respectively, leaving an intervening sequence of 12 bases.